Listed here are 23 T cell receptor beta chains from one sample, sequenced in a study of T-cell reconstitution after alpha-beta-depleted transplantation in children. Unique molecular identifiers tagged the TCRbeta library. TCRdb analysed the PCR reads with MiXCR anew, one entry per CDR3 protein. The table shows hundreds of thousands of distinct CDR3 sequences, with 10% occurring only once. The sample was PBMCs from the stem cell graft donor, taken from the stem cell graft. Receptor source: a human donor who donated a stem cell graft to a child with acute myeloid leukemia.

The rearrangement joins TRBV20-1 to TRBJ1-2; D is unresolved. There are 12 residues in the CDR3. V was clipped by 2 bases and J by 8 bases, with 12 bases between them. CDR1 is DFQATT and CDR2 is SNEGSKA in the germline V gene (reference sequence). The CDR3 DNA follows: TGCAGTGCTAGATTCCTAGAGAAGGGCTACACCTTC. This codes for CSARFLEKGYTF.

The sample holds many counts of this clonotype. This chain connects TRBV29-1 to TRBJ2-1, with a possible D match to TRBD1 (6 bases). This CDR3 has 12 amino acids. Germline V gives CDR1 SQVTM, CDR2 ANQGSEA. The V end lost 6 bases, the J end lost 7 bases, and 13 bases lay between the germline ends. The CDR3, as DNA: TGCAGCGTCTCGGACAGACTGAATGAGCAGTTCTTC. It codes for CSVSDRLNEQFF.

This clonotype was detected a few times. The J gene is TRBJ2-5, the V gene TRBV7-9, with D unresolved. With 3 bases removed from V and 5 bases from J, the gap between germline ends came to 13 bases. The CDR3 loop spans 14 amino acids. Germline CDR1 and CDR2: SEHNR and FQNEAQ (reference sequence). CDR3 protein: CASSFGKGLETQYF. CDR3 DNA sequence: TGTGCCAGCAGCTTTGGTAAAGGGCTGGAGACCCAGTACTTC.

This clonotype was counted a few times. The chain recombines TRBV7-9 with TRBJ1-1; 7 bases line up with TRBD1. Germline assignment: CDR1 SEHNR and CDR2 FQNEAQ (reference sequence). Losses at the gene ends were 5 bases for V and 0 bases for J; bases not matched to a gene: 6. CDR3 size: 15 residues. CDR3: CASSPKGQLNTEAFF. In DNA, the CDR3 is TGTGCCAGCAGCCCGAAGGGACAGCTGAACACTGAAGCTTTCTTT.

This clonotype was counted at least ten times. The chain combines TRBV29-1 with TRBJ2-5, with D tentatively TRBD1 (6 bases). Trimming pared 8 bases from V and 2 bases from J, leaving 15 bases between. CDR1 and CDR2 from the germline V gene are SQVTM and ANQGSEA. The CDR3 is 13 amino acids. CDR3 DNA: TGCAGCTCTCAAGGGGGTTATCAAGAGACCCAGTACTTC. This sequence encodes CSSQGGYQETQYF.

This clonotype came up a few times. The chain combines TRBV29-1 with TRBJ2-1; 9 bases are a match to TRBD2. Germline V CDR1 and CDR2: SQVTM, ANQGSEA. The ends lost 4 bases at V and 6 bases at J; junction bases unmatched: 4. This CDR3 has 13 residues. In DNA form, the CDR3 reads TGCAGCGTTGCCGGACTAGCGAGCAATGAGCAGTTCTTC. It yields the protein CSVAGLASNEQFF.

The sample holds many counts of this clonotype. The rearrangement joins TRBV5-1 to TRBJ2-2; D call uncertain. The V end lost 0 bases, the J end lost 0 bases, and 6 bases lay between the germline ends. Germline V gene lookup returns CDR1 SGHRS and CDR2 YFSETQ. The CDR3 runs to 15 residues. In DNA, the CDR3 is TGCGCCAGCAGCTTGGGTAACCCGAACACCGGGGAGCTGTTTTTT. It encodes CASSLGNPNTGELFF.

V gene TRBV6-1 combines with J gene TRBJ1-1; 7 bases are a match to TRBD1. The CDR3 runs 14 residues. Germline CDR1 is MNHNS and CDR2 is SASEGT. With V trimmed by 7 bases and J by 6 bases, 11 bases remained unmatched. CDR3 region: CASIGTAQRAEAFF. The CDR3 bases are TGTGCCAGCATCGGGACAGCCCAGAGGGCTGAAGCTTTCTTT.

The table lists this clonotype with a few counts. The V call is TRBV6-2 or TRBV6-3, the J call TRBJ2-3; D uncertain. V lost 6 bases and J 2 bases, leaving 15 bases between the germline ends. From germline, CDR1 is MNHEY and CDR2 SVGEGT. This CDR3 region has 15 residues. Written as DNA, the CDR3 is TGTGCCAGCAGCCACCCTGCTGGACCCACAGATACGCAGTATTTT. This gives the protein CASSHPAGPTDTQYF.

This clonotype came up a few times. The chain is built from TRBV5-1 and TRBJ2-3; D is unclear. V was cut by 3 bases and J by 3 bases, with 17 bases left in between. The CDR3 has 16 amino acids. Germline values: CDR1 SGHRS, CDR2 YFSETQ. The CDR3 loop is CASSSLNSPNTDTQYF. The DNA of the CDR3 is TGCGCCAGCAGCTCGCTTAATTCCCCAAATACAGATACGCAGTATTTT.

This chain connects TRBV29-1 to TRBJ2-7; D is unclear. The CDR3 is made up of 13 amino acids. Germline V gives CDR1 SQVTM, CDR2 ANQGSEA. V was cut by 4 bases and J by 2 bases, with 12 bases left in between. The CDR3 loop is CSVAGQVTYEQYF. CDR3 sequence (DNA): TGCAGCGTTGCCGGGCAGGTTACCTACGAGCAGTACTTC.

There are many counts of this clonotype. V gene TRBV20-1 combines with J gene TRBJ2-1; D might be TRBD1 (5 bases). CDR1 is DFQATT and CDR2 is SNEGSKA in the germline V gene (reference sequence). V dropped 0 bases and J dropped 10 bases, with 10 bases sitting between them. The CDR3 contains 12 residues. The CDR3 bases are TGCAGTGCTAGAGATGGGGCTAAAGAGCAGTTCTTC. Translating it yields CSARDGAKEQFF.

V and J are TRBV29-1 and TRBJ1-1; no reliable D call. CDR1 is SQVTM, CDR2 ANQGSEA, per germline. The CDR3 is made up of 15 amino acids. Trimming removed 4 bases from V and 1 base from J, with 16 bases in between. CDR3 DNA sequence: TGCAGCGTTGTTCGCCAGGCGTCAGCGAACACTGAAGCTTTCTTT. Its translation: CSVVRQASANTEAFF.

The V and J genes are TRBV6-1 and TRBJ2-7; 9 bases align to TRBD2. The CDR3 covers 14 residues. Trimming took 8 bases from V and 0 from J; bases not matched to a gene: 5. CDR1 is MNHNS and CDR2 is SASEGT in the germline V gene. Here the CDR3 DNA reads TGTGCCAGCGCCGCGGGAGGGCCCTCCTACGAGCAGTACTTC. Amino acids: CASAAGGPSYEQYF.

Only a few counts were recorded for this clonotype. The chain links TRBV7-8 to TRBJ2-3; D is uncertain. The germline V and J ends were trimmed by 6 bases and 4 bases, with 17 bases remaining between them. Looked up from germline, CDR1 is SGHVS and CDR2 is FQNEAQ. The CDR3 runs 15 residues. CDR3 sequence (DNA): TGTGCCAGCAGTCTTAGGAGACACGGCGCAGATACGCAGTATTTT. This translates into CASSLRRHGADTQYF.

This clonotype was observed a few times. This rearrangement joins TRBV5-1 to TRBJ2-1, with D possibly being TRBD2 (8 bases). The CDR3 sequence is 16 residues long. Germline V gene sequence: CDR1 SGHRS, CDR2 YFSETQ. V was cut by 1 base and J by 9 bases, with 20 bases left in between. This CDR3 reads CASSLMGLGGQFEQFF. The CDR3 DNA sequence: TGCGCCAGCAGCTTGATGGGACTAGGGGGCCAATTTGAGCAGTTCTTC.

The V call is TRBV6-2 or TRBV6-3, the J call TRBJ1-5, with no clear D. In germline, CDR1 is MNHEY, CDR2 SVGEGT. The CDR3 covers 13 residues. The V end lost 7 bases, the J end lost 6 bases, and 13 bases lay between the germline ends. The CDR3 loop reads CASTQRGTQPQHF. In DNA form, the CDR3 reads TGTGCCAGCACCCAACGGGGTACTCAGCCCCAGCATTTT.

In this sample, this clonotype turned up a few times. The V and J genes are TRBV12-3 or TRBV12-4 and TRBJ1-5; 7 bases map to TRBD1. Losses at the gene ends were 6 bases for V and 6 bases for J; bases not matched to a gene: 5. This CDR3 comprises 13 residues. The CDR3 DNA sequence: TGTGCCAGCAGGCAGACAGGGCCTCAGCCCCAGCATTTT. This translates into CASRQTGPQPQHF.

This clonotype was seen ten or more times. The genes are TRBV29-1 and TRBJ2-2; either TRBD1 or TRBD2 may supply D (5 bases each). The V gene lost 4 bases and the J gene lost 2 bases, with 8 bases spanning the gap. Germline loops: CDR1 SQVTM, CDR2 ANQGSEA. The CDR3 is 13 amino acids. In DNA, the CDR3 is TGCAGCGTTGGTGGGGACAACACCGGGGAGCTGTTTTTT. Its protein is CSVGGDNTGELFF.

The V gene is TRBV11-2, the J gene TRBJ2-1, with 8 bases lining up with TRBD2. V lost 0 bases to trimming and J lost 1 base; unmatched junction nucleotides: 11. The CDR3 totals 19 residues. The germline V gene has CDR1 SGHAT and CDR2 FQNNGV. The CDR3 is CASSLEVGVAGRSYNEQFF. The CDR3 DNA reads TGTGCCAGCAGCTTAGAGGTTGGAGTAGCGGGACGATCCTACAATGAGCAGTTCTTC. Drawing the rest from reference TRBV11-2 and TRBJ2-1, the complete variable domain is EAGVAQSPRYKIIEKRQSVAFWCNPISGHATLYWYQQILGQGPKLLIQFQNNGVVDDSQLPKDRFSAERLKGVDSTLKIQPAKLEDSAVYLCASSLEVGVAGRSYNEQFFGPGTRLTVL.

This clonotype was counted at least ten times. The chain couples TRBV7-2 to TRBJ2-7; D possibly uses TRBD1 or TRBD2 (7 bases each). This CDR3 has 12 amino acids. Germline-derived CDR1 and CDR2 are SGHTA and FQGNSA. The V and J ends lost 5 bases and 9 bases respectively, with 14 bases between them. This CDR3 reads CASSQGGERQYF. CDR3 bases: TGTGCCAGCAGCCAGGGGGGGGAGCGGCAGTACTTC.

The genes are TRBV5-5 and TRBJ2-5; D unclear. The CDR3 extends over 15 amino acids. Trimming stripped 5 bases from V and 2 bases from J, with 16 bases between. Germline V CDR1 and CDR2: SGHKS, YYEKEE (reference sequence). CDR3 DNA: TGTGCCAGCAGTACAACCCCGGTAGGGCAAGAGACCCAGTACTTC. It yields the protein CASSTTPVGQETQYF.

This rearrangement joins TRBV29-1 to TRBJ2-1; 10 positions agree with TRBD2. CDR3 length: 14 amino acids. Germline lookup yields CDR1 SQVTM and CDR2 ANQGSEA. V was clipped by 8 bases and J by 5 bases; unmatched bases: 9. CDR3 sequence (DNA): TGCAGCTATAGGGCTAGCGGGAGACACAATGAGCAGTTCTTC. Its translation: CSYRASGRHNEQFF.